A single sample is the source of the 4 T cell receptor beta chains below, sequenced in a study of Tregs in tolerant kidney transplant recipients. Data came from immunoSEQ multiplex PCR; TCRdb stores just in-frame clones and leaves some out. This table has about 73,000 clones, 85% to 95% appearing once. The sample here was Tregs from blood, taken before the transplant. These receptors all come from a human donor who received a combined kidney and bone marrow transplant.

The chain couples TRBV14 to TRBJ1-1; 9 nucleotides line up with TRBD1. The junction had 1 base not matched to a gene; V was cut back by 5 bases and J by 0 bases. Germline CDR1 and CDR2: SGHDN and FVKESK. This CDR3 is built from 14 residues. The DNA for the CDR3 is TGTGCCAGCAGCTACAGGGGGCTGAACACTGAAGCTTTCTTT. It is translated as CASSYRGLNTEAFF.

CDR3 sequence reads: CASSENRVHYEQYF. As DNA, the CDR3 is TGTGCCAGCTCCGAAAACAGGGTCCACTACGAGCAGTACTTC. This chain uses TRBV2 with TRBJ2-7, with D perhaps TRBD1 (6 bases). Germline CDR1 reads SNHLY; CDR2 reads FYNNEI. V lost 8 bases to trimming and J lost 3 bases, with 17 bases between them. This CDR3 has 14 residues.

V usage is TRBV10-3 and J usage is TRBJ1-1, with 7 positions matching TRBD1. V was clipped by 3 bases and J by 8 bases; unmatched bases: 9. Germline CDR1 is ENHRY and CDR2 is SYGVKD. The CDR3 contains 14 residues. The CDR3 loop is CAISDRTGFGEAFF. CDR3 DNA: TGTGCCATCAGTGACCGGACAGGTTTTGGGGAAGCTTTCTTT.

This chain connects TRBV18 to TRBJ1-2; possibly TRBD1 for D (5 bases). Germline assignment: CDR1 KGHSH and CDR2 LQKENI. The V end lost 6 bases, the J end lost 2 bases, and 19 bases lay between the germline ends. CDR3 length: 16 amino acids. This CDR3 reads CASSGIPGADNYGYTF. DNA for the CDR3: TGTGCCAGCTCCGGTATCCCCGGGGCCGACAACTATGGCTACACCTTC.